One sample yielded the 7 T cell receptor beta chains listed below, sequenced in a study of Graves' ophthalmopathy and Graves' hyperthyroidism listed by TCRdb under 2018. Sequencing was performed on an Illumina HiSeq 2000. For repertoire sequencing, TCR beta CDR3 regions were amplified from RNA transcripts. The first round was an RT-PCR using HTBI primers with the Qiagen OneStep RT-PCR kit, and this first round was followed by a second-round multiplex PCR, then size selection and purification. TCRdb itself trimmed the public reads at Q25 with fastp, ran MiXCR and retained productive beta chains. Rows merge per CDR3 protein into single entries with the most common DNA and genes. The sample contains hundreds of thousands of distinct CDR3 sequences, approximately 21% of them found a single time. The ten top clones hold approximately 6.9% of the sample. The sample taken for sequencing was peripheral blood. These receptors all stem from a woman aged 18-29 years with stable Graves' hyperthyroidism. Some clones in this sample may be carry-over from other donors' samples. Donor details come from another sample of the same person, matched by shared clones.

This clonotype was counted at least ten times. The chain combines TRBV24-1 with TRBJ2-5, with D tentatively TRBD1 (6 bases). V lost 4 bases, J lost 4 bases, and 12 bases lay in between. CDR1 is KGHDR and CDR2 is SFDVKD in the germline V gene. The CDR3 loop spans 14 amino acids. The CDR3 DNA sequence: TGTGCCACCAGTGACAACAGGGTAACAGAGACCCAGTACTTC. Translation: CATSDNRVTETQYF.

The V call is TRBV29-1, the J call TRBJ2-7, with 10 bases aligning to TRBD2. The J segment lost 10 bases and the V segment lost 3 bases, leaving 9 bases of the junction unmatched. This CDR3 spans 13 amino acids. Germline V CDR1 and CDR2: SQVTM, ANQGSEA. CDR3 DNA: TGCAGCGTTGACGGAGCGGGAGGGCCTGCTCAGTACTTC. It translates to CSVDGAGGPAQYF.

Many counts were recorded for this clonotype. The chain is built from TRBV20-1 and TRBJ2-7; D perhaps matches TRBD2 (5 bases). The germline V and J ends were trimmed by 5 bases and 2 bases, with 13 bases remaining between them. CDR3 length equals 13 residues. Germline CDR1 DFQATT, CDR2 SNEGSKA (reference sequence). CDR3 coding DNA: TGCAGTGCTGAACGGACGGGGACCTACGAGCAGTACTTC. It is translated as CSAERTGTYEQYF.

The V gene is TRBV7-9, the J gene TRBJ2-5; 10 bases line up with TRBD2. The CDR3 is 14 amino acids. Germline V gene data show CDR1 as SEHNR and CDR2 as FQNEAQ (reference sequence). V lost 5 bases, J lost 5 bases, and 5 bases stayed unmatched. This CDR3 is CASSPSGSSETQYF. The CDR3 DNA reads as TGTGCCAGCAGCCCTAGCGGGAGTAGTGAGACCCAGTACTTC. Complete variable domain (other parts from reference TRBV7-9 and TRBJ2-5): DTGVSQNPRHKITKRGQNVTFRCDPISEHNRLYWYRQTLGQGPEFLTYFQNEAQLEKSRLLSDRFSAERPKGSFSTLEIQRTEQGDSAMYLCASSPSGSSETQYFGPGTRLLVL.

This clonotype was seen ten or more times. This may arise from a read error, as a much more abundant clone is one base away. CDR3 residues: CASILGGTKYF. The CDR3 nucleotides are TGTGCCAGCATCCTAGGGGGGACCAAGTACTTC. The chain carries TRBV12-3 or TRBV12-4 and TRBJ2-5; D may match TRBD1 or TRBD2 (6 bases each). The CDR3 is 11 amino acids.

The chain has TRBV5-1 and TRBJ1-2, with D maybe TRBD1 (6 bases). The CDR3 length is 14 residues. Germline V lookup: CDR1 SGHRS, CDR2 YFSETQ. V dropped 6 bases and J dropped 4 bases, with 16 bases sitting between them. In DNA, the CDR3 is TGCGCCAGCAACGCCACAGGGTCGGGCTATGGCTACACCTTC. Its protein product is CASNATGSGYGYTF.

This clonotype has at least ten counts. The gene calls are TRBV6-7 and TRBJ2-2; TRBD1 matches at 8 bases. TRBV6-7 is an open reading frame, and its role is uncertain. The CDR3 runs 18 residues. Trimming cost V 0 bases and J 1 base; bases outside gene matches: 7. The CDR3 region is CASSYSETGTGNTGELFF. CDR3 DNA: TGTGCCAGCAGTTACTCGGAAACCGGGACAGGGAACACCGGGGAGCTGTTTTTT.